These 27 T cell receptor beta chains were sequenced from one sample in a study of blood T cell repertoires in COVID-19. The data were produced by immunoSEQ multiplex PCR, yet TCRdb's version contains in-frame clones alone and is incomplete. The sample holds about 380,000 clones, more than 70% seen once. The specimen sequenced was PBMCs or T cells enriched from blood (not recorded which). The receptors derive from a woman aged 18 to 35 who had recovered from COVID-19.

Turning to this clone: In the same sample, other DNA sequences code for this CDR3. This chain connects TRBV5-1 to TRBJ1-4; D is unclear. Germline V gene sequence: CDR1 SGHRS, CDR2 YFSETQ. Trimming took 4 bases from V and 5 from J, leaving 9 bases between them. The CDR3 is 13 residues long. This CDR3 is CASSPGSNEKLFF. Here the CDR3 DNA reads TGCGCCAGCAGCCCGGGGAGCAATGAAAAACTGTTTTTT.

This chain joins TRBV11-1 and TRBJ2-5; a possible D gene is TRBD1 (5 bases). The germline V gene has CDR1 SGHAT and CDR2 FQDESV (reference sequence). V shed 3 bases and J shed 2 bases, with 10 bases lying between them. The CDR3 sequence is 14 residues long. CDR3 sequence reads: CASSFQGLQETQYF. The CDR3 nucleotides are TGTGCCAGCAGCTTCCAGGGTTTGCAAGAGACCCAGTACTTC.

The rearrangement joins TRBV4-1 to TRBJ1-2; D is perhaps TRBD1 (5 bases). This CDR3 is built from 16 residues. V lost 0 bases and J lost 4, with 15 bases in between. The germline gives CDR1 MGHRA, CDR2 YSYEKL. CDR3 bases: TGCGCCAGCAGCCAAGAGACCCGGGGGACGGCCTATGGCTACACCTTC. Translation gives CASSQETRGTAYGYTF.

The chain couples TRBV7-2 to TRBJ2-3; 7 bases are shared with TRBD2. The trim removed 5 bases at V and 2 bases at J, leaving 13 bases unmatched. CDR1 is SGHTA and CDR2 is FQGNSA in the germline V gene. CDR3 length: 17 residues. The CDR3 reads CASSISIGLAVTDTQYF. DNA of the CDR3: TGTGCCAGCAGCATCTCGATCGGGCTAGCGGTCACAGATACGCAGTATTTT.

This chain links TRBV5-1 with TRBJ1-2; TRBD1 matches at 12 bases. Germline lookup yields CDR1 SGHRS and CDR2 YFSETQ. V dropped 2 bases and J dropped 4; count of bases not matched to a gene: 9. The CDR3 has 17 amino acids. CDR3 protein: CASSFGDRGRLTYGYTF. CDR3 nucleotide sequence: TGCGCCAGCAGCTTCGGGGACAGGGGGCGTCTCACCTATGGCTACACCTTC.

The chain carries TRBV9 and TRBJ1-2; 8 bases map to TRBD1. J was trimmed by 0 bases and V by 3 bases; bases with no gene match: 7. CDR3 length equals 16 residues. Germline V gene sequence: CDR1 SGDLS, CDR2 YYNGEE. This CDR3 reads CASSAGTGLANYGYTF. DNA for the CDR3: TGTGCCAGCAGCGCTGGGACAGGTCTAGCTAACTATGGCTACACCTTC.

This chain joins TRBV7-3 and TRBJ1-6; weak D call: TRBD1 (5 bases). Trimming removed 6 bases at V and 0 bases at J, with 9 bases between. Germline V CDR1 and CDR2: SGHTA, FQGTGA. The CDR3 is made up of 15 amino acids. CDR3 DNA sequence: TGTGCCAGCAGGAGACAGAGCTCCTATAATTCACCCCTCCACTTT. Protein product: CASRRQSSYNSPLHF.

V and J are TRBV7-3 and TRBJ2-3, with 8 bases matching TRBD1. This CDR3 spans 14 amino acids. Germline CDR1 SGHTA, CDR2 FQGTGA. Trimming took 6 bases from V and 4 from J; bases not matched to a gene: 6. The CDR3 protein is CASRPDRVSDTQYF. The CDR3 DNA sequence: TGTGCCAGCAGACCGGACAGGGTCTCAGATACGCAGTATTTT.

The rearrangement joins TRBV5-6 to TRBJ1-2; TRBD1 matches at 8 bases. Germline CDR1 reads SGHDT; CDR2 reads YYEEEE. CDR3 length: 18 residues. J was trimmed by 5 bases and V by 0 bases; bases with no gene match: 15. CDR3 sequence: CASSLDSGRGPPLYGYTF. The CDR3 bases are TGTGCCAGCAGCTTGGATAGTGGCAGGGGGCCTCCCCTTTATGGCTACACCTTC.

The chain is built from TRBV7-9 and TRBJ2-7, with TRBD1 matching over 8 bases. CDR1 is SEHNR and CDR2 is FQNEAQ in the germline V gene (reference sequence). Trimming cost V 4 bases and J 3 bases; bases outside gene matches: 5. This CDR3 is 14 amino acids long. DNA for the CDR3: TGTGCCAGCAGCTCCGGGACAGGAGACTACGAGCAGTACTTC. Protein product: CASSSGTGDYEQYF.

This clone was seen only once. V and J are TRBV11-2 and TRBJ2-3; no clear D gene. Germline CDR1 SGHAT, CDR2 FQNNGV. CDR3 length: 15 amino acids. Trimming pared 5 bases from V and 5 bases from J, leaving 17 bases between. In nucleotides, the CDR3 is TGTGCCAGCAGCCCCACTCTAGTGGGTGAAGATACGCAGTATTTT. It yields the protein CASSPTLVGEDTQYF.

The gene calls are TRBV2 and TRBJ1-5; D might be TRBD1 (6 bases). The CDR3 spans 13 residues. Germline CDR1 SNHLY, CDR2 FYNNEI. V was trimmed by 7 bases and J by 8 bases, leaving 15 bases between them. CDR3 DNA: TGTGCCAGCAAAGGTCGGACAGCGGAGCCCCAGCATTTT. This gives the protein CASKGRTAEPQHF.

This chain connects TRBV3-1 (or the pseudogene TRBV3-2) to TRBJ2-2; 7 bases match TRBD1. Losses at the gene ends were 8 bases for V and 1 base for J; bases not matched to a gene: 4. CDR1 is LGHDT, CDR2 YNNKEL, per germline (reference sequence). This CDR3 is built from 14 residues. The CDR3 bases are TGTGCCAGCCGGCCAGGGGGGAACACCGGGGAGCTGTTTTTT. It yields the protein CASRPGGNTGELFF.

The chain employs TRBV12-3 or TRBV12-4 and TRBJ1-1; a possible D gene is TRBD1 (5 bases). The CDR3 spans 13 residues. With 4 bases removed from V and 4 bases from J, the gap between germline ends came to 10 bases. As DNA, the CDR3 is TGTGCCAGCAGTTACCAGGGTACCACTGAAGCTTTCTTT. Translating gives CASSYQGTTEAFF.

V is TRBV9 and J is TRBJ1-1, with 8 bases matching TRBD1. V gave up 0 bases and J gave up 3 bases; unmatched junction bases: 10. The CDR3 extends over 17 amino acids. Germline lookup yields CDR1 SGDLS and CDR2 YYNGEE. The CDR3 DNA is TGTGCCAGCAGCGTAGAAGGGACAGGCCCAAGGGACACTGAAGCTTTCTTT. Its protein is CASSVEGTGPRDTEAFF.

The V and J genes are TRBV4-3 and TRBJ1-1; D might be TRBD1 (5 bases). This CDR3 comprises 16 residues. Per the germline V gene, CDR1 is LGHNA and CDR2 is YSLEER. V dropped 0 bases and J dropped 2 bases, with 13 bases sitting between them. The DNA for the CDR3 is TGCGCCAGCAGCCAAGAATGGGGAGGGGTTAACACTGAAGCTTTCTTT. It codes for CASSQEWGGVNTEAFF.

The V call is TRBV30, the J call TRBJ1-3; 10 nucleotides agree with TRBD1. V lost 6 bases to trimming and J lost 2 bases; unmatched junction nucleotides: 4. The CDR3 is 14 residues long. Germline V lookup: CDR1 GTSNPN, CDR2 SVGIG (reference sequence). The CDR3 is CACQGQGAGNTIYF. CDR3 DNA sequence: TGTGCCTGCCAAGGACAGGGGGCTGGAAACACCATATATTTT.

This clone was seen a single time. The rearrangement joins TRBV12-3 or TRBV12-4 to TRBJ1-2, with 9 bases that match TRBD1. V dropped 3 bases and J dropped 6; count of bases not matched to a gene: 2. This CDR3 contains 13 residues. CDR3 nucleotide sequence: TGTGCCAGCAGTTTCGGACAGGGGAATGGCTACACCTTC. Translated, it gives CASSFGQGNGYTF.

This clone has a handful of counts. The CDR3 DNA follows: TGTGCCAGCTCACCGAAAACAGGGACTGGAAACACCATATATTTT. It encodes CASSPKTGTGNTIYF. The J gene is TRBJ1-3, the V gene TRBV18; D perhaps matches TRBD1 (6 bases). The CDR3 is 15 residues long. From germline, CDR1 is KGHSH and CDR2 LQKENI. Trimming took 3 bases from V and 2 from J, leaving 11 bases between them.

The J gene is TRBJ2-7, the V gene TRBV5-5; D is ambiguous. This CDR3 contains 13 residues. Germline V lookup: CDR1 SGHKS, CDR2 YYEKEE (reference sequence). V lost 0 bases and J lost 2, with 6 bases in between. The CDR3, as DNA: TGTGCCAGCAGCTTGGGGAGTCCCTACGAGCAGTACTTC. It specifies CASSLGSPYEQYF.

This clone was picked up one time. This chain links TRBV25-1 with TRBJ1-2; TRBD1 agrees at 9 bases. CDR1 and CDR2 (germline): MGHDK, SYGVNS. The CDR3 runs to 15 residues. V lost 6 bases and J lost 4; bases outside the gene matches: 9. CDR3 protein: CASRGVWTGVYGYTF. Here the CDR3 DNA reads TGTGCCAGCAGGGGCGTGTGGACAGGGGTCTATGGCTACACCTTC.

This clone was seen just once. The chain combines TRBV19 with TRBJ1-5; maybe TRBD1 (5 bases). From germline, CDR1 is LNHDA and CDR2 SQIVND (reference sequence). Trimming removed 5 bases at V and 6 bases at J, with 11 bases between. This CDR3 is built from 13 residues. In nucleotides, the CDR3 is TGTGCCAGTAGTTCATGGAGGGGTCAGCCCCAGCATTTT. This gives the protein CASSSWRGQPQHF.

The chain couples TRBV30 to TRBJ2-3; TRBD1 matches at 7 bases. Germline CDR1 is GTSNPN and CDR2 is SVGIG (reference sequence). The CDR3 runs to 12 residues. Germline trimming cut 4 bases from V and 5 bases from J; bases unmatched to any gene: 3. CDR3 region: CAWTGGRDTQYF. The CDR3 region has the DNA TGTGCCTGGACAGGGGGTCGAGATACGCAGTATTTT.

V and J are TRBV27 and TRBJ2-3, with D uncertain. Germline V lookup: CDR1 MNHEY, CDR2 SMNVEV (reference sequence). V lost 0 bases, J lost 4 bases, and 5 bases lay in between. This CDR3 region has 13 residues. The CDR3 region is CASSLSSSDTQYF. CDR3 sequence (DNA): TGTGCCAGCAGTTTATCTTCTTCAGATACGCAGTATTTT.

The chain uses TRBV18 and TRBJ2-3; 10 bases map to TRBD2. The germline CDR1 and CDR2 sequences are KGHSH and LQKENI. The CDR3 consists of 15 residues. The junction had 10 bases not matched to a gene; V was cut back by 8 bases and J by 5 bases. CDR3 region: CASAPPAGGQDTQYF. The CDR3 coding sequence is TGTGCCAGCGCCCCCCCAGCGGGGGGGCAAGATACGCAGTATTTT.

The V gene is TRBV7-9, the J gene TRBJ2-3; 7 bases are shared with TRBD2. This CDR3 contains 16 residues. Germline-derived CDR1 and CDR2 are SEHNR and FQNEAQ (reference sequence). Unmatched junction bases numbered 6, after V lost 3 bases and J lost 0 bases. The DNA for the CDR3 is TGTGCCAGCAGCTTGAGCGGGACCCTAAGCACAGATACGCAGTATTTT. This codes for CASSLSGTLSTDTQYF.

The chain couples TRBV19 to TRBJ2-7; D is unresolved. The V gene's germline CDR1 is LNHDA and CDR2 SQIVND (reference sequence). This CDR3 has 13 residues. V was shortened by 5 bases and J by 4 bases, with 12 bases between the two germline ends. CDR3 nucleotide sequence: TGTGCCAGTAGTTTTCAGGTTGCTTACGAGCAGTACTTC. Protein sequence: CASSFQVAYEQYF.